The 9 T cell receptor beta chains in this list originate from one sample, sequenced in a study of early T cells in non-severe SARS-CoV-2 infection. One entry per CDR3 protein, called by TCRdb with MiXCR from the 5' RACE reads. The sample lists around 21,000 distinct CDR3 sequences; approximately 5.7% were seen once. Sequenced here: whole blood, sampled at baseline. All receptors derive from an adult who was a healthcare worker with PCR-confirmed SARS-CoV-2 infection or an uninfected control (not recorded which).

The table lists this clonotype with a few counts. This chain connects TRBV5-1 to TRBJ1-3; D not resolved. This CDR3 contains 15 residues. Germline-derived CDR1 and CDR2 are SGHRS and YFSETQ. The V end lost 0 bases, the J end lost 2 bases, and 9 bases lay between the germline ends. The CDR3 region has the DNA TGCGCCAGCAGCTTGGTGACGGAGCCTGGAAACACCATATATTTT. Encoded protein: CASSLVTEPGNTIYF.

J is TRBJ2-3 and V is TRBV5-6; 7 bases match TRBD2. J was trimmed by 2 bases and V by 4 bases; bases with no gene match: 10. Germline V gene sequence: CDR1 SGHDT, CDR2 YYEEEE. The CDR3 extends over 16 amino acids. CDR3: CASSGEAGISTDTQYF. In nucleotides, the CDR3 is TGTGCCAGCAGCGGGGAAGCGGGGATCTCCACAGATACGCAGTATTTT.

The chain links TRBV12-3 or TRBV12-4 to TRBJ1-2, with 9 bases lining up with TRBD1. Trimming cost V 5 bases and J 8 bases; bases outside gene matches: 6. This CDR3 has 13 residues. CDR3 amino acids: CASSLTGGSGYTF. The DNA of the CDR3 is TGTGCCAGCAGTCTCACAGGGGGCAGCGGCTACACCTTC.

The rearrangement uses TRBV19 and TRBJ2-2; D is uncertain. This CDR3 spans 14 amino acids. Germline V gene sequence: CDR1 LNHDA, CDR2 SQIVND (reference sequence). V shed 6 bases and J shed 0 bases, with 8 bases lying between them. The CDR3 sequence: CASRRQPNTGELFF. The CDR3 DNA reads as TGTGCCAGTAGGCGGCAACCGAACACCGGGGAGCTGTTTTTT.

This clonotype was counted a few times. This CDR3 is CSTGQVHRGTQYF. CDR3 coding DNA: TGCAGTACCGGACAGGTCCACAGGGGTACGCAGTATTTT. V is TRBV20-1 and J is TRBJ2-3, with 7 bases aligning to TRBD1. CDR1 DFQATT and CDR2 SNEGSKA come from the germline V gene (reference sequence). V lost 8 bases, J lost 8 bases, and 13 bases stayed unmatched. CDR3 length equals 13 residues.

V is TRBV20-1 and J is TRBJ2-3; D unresolved. The V gene's germline CDR1 is DFQATT and CDR2 SNEGSKA (reference sequence). The ends were cut back, 0 bases at V and 5 bases at J, with 21 bases in the middle. This CDR3 is 17 amino acids long. The CDR3 loop is CSARDRLLPPNKDTQYF. CDR3 coding DNA: TGCAGTGCTAGAGATCGGCTACTGCCCCCGAACAAAGATACGCAGTATTTT.

V and J are TRBV12-3 or TRBV12-4 and TRBJ2-7, with D maybe TRBD2 (6 bases). This CDR3 is built from 14 residues. Trimming left V 5 bases short and J 0 bases short, with 11 bases between. The CDR3 nucleotides are TGTGCCAGCAGTCAGGGACTCAGCTCCTACGAGCAGTACTTC. Protein: CASSQGLSSYEQYF.

The chain uses TRBV7-2 and TRBJ2-5; 9 bases agree with TRBD1. The junction had 5 bases not matched to a gene; V was cut back by 4 bases and J by 2 bases. CDR1 and CDR2 from the germline V gene are SGHTA and FQGNSA. This CDR3 has 15 residues. CDR3 loop: CASSSGQGRQETQYF. CDR3 nucleotides: TGTGCCAGCAGCTCAGGACAGGGGCGGCAAGAGACCCAGTACTTC.

This clonotype was counted a few times. This chain uses TRBV18 with TRBJ1-1; D perhaps matches TRBD1 (6 bases). V lost 0 bases, J lost 0 bases, and 11 bases lay in between. CDR3 size: 16 residues. Per the germline V gene, CDR1 is KGHSH and CDR2 is LQKENI. As DNA, the CDR3 is TGTGCCAGCTCACCACCGTCAGGGGCTATGAACACTGAAGCTTTCTTT. It specifies CASSPPSGAMNTEAFF.